The source of this T cell receptor (beta chain) is a study of beta chain features in type 1 diabetes. The study's findings and limits: Across all four CD4+ subsets, people with type 1 diabetes showed modestly shorter TCRB CDR3s. Any HLA effect on TCRB rearrangement was left unresolved by small sub-analyses. It was possible that PCR favored shorter templates, equally so in patients and controls. For cells with high TCR expression, cDNA sequencing could yield over-representation.

Germline-derived CDR1 and CDR2 are SGDLS and YYNGEE. V was trimmed by 4 bases and J by 3 bases, leaving 13 bases between them. This CDR3 is 15 amino acids long. The authors reverse transcribed all of the isolated RNA, so sequencing captured expressed TCRB transcripts. Mean read depth for naive, central memory and regulatory T cell samples was several million reads. Libraries were prepared by immunoSEQ multiplex PCR; TCRdb keeps only in-frame clonotypes and omits some of them. The sample has about 240,000 clones, about 15% seen once. A remark on this clone: As yet, its antigen is unknown.

This chain joins TRBV9 and TRBJ2-2, with D perhaps TRBD2 (6 bases). This clonotype was sampled from a man aged 30 to 39 with type 1 diabetes. Input material: naive CD4+ T cells from blood. CDR3 amino acids: CASSPPWGDTGELFF. CDR3 sequence (DNA): TGTGCCAGCAGCCCCCCCTGGGGGGACACCGGGGAGCTGTTTTTT.